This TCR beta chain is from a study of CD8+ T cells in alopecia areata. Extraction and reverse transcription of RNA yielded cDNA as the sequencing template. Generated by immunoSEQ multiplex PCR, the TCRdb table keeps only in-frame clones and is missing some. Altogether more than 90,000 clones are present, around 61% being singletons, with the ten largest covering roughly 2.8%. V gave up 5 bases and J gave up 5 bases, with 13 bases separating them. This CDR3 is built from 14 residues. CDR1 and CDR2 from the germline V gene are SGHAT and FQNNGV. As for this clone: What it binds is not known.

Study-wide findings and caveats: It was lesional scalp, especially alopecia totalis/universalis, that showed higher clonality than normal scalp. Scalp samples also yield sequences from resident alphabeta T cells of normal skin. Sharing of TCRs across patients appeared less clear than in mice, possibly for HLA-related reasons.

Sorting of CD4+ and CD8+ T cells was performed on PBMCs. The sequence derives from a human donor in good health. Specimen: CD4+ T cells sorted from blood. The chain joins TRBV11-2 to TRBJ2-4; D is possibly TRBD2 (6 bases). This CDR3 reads CASSQGGEENIQYF. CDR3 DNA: TGTGCCAGCAGCCAAGGAGGGGAGGAAAACATTCAGTACTTC.